The entry below describes one T cell receptor (beta chain). CDR1 MNHEY and CDR2 SVGAGI come from the germline V gene. The CDR3 totals 15 residues. V lost 5 bases to trimming and J lost 2 bases, with 15 bases between them. The sample belongs to a study of control samples from healthy donors and cancer patients. TCRdb keeps only in-frame clones here, not all; method: immunoSEQ multiplex PCR. The sample contains 150,000 to 200,000 clones, around 96% of which appear only once. The source of this sequence is a woman aged 40 to 50 in good health. The chain couples TRBV6-5 to TRBJ1-2; D is possibly TRBD1 (5 bases). Sequenced: blood. DNA of the CDR3: TGTGCCAGCAGTCTCAGAGCAGGGTCCAACTATGGCTACACCTTC. Its protein product is CASSLRAGSNYGYTF.